This TCR beta chain was identified in a study of post-analysis software for immune sequencing data. Study findings and constraints: Patients carried four or five TRBV segments more frequently than controls did, and TRBV5-6, TRBV5-1 and TRBV20-1 were among them.

Built from TCR beta cDNA, the libraries had unique molecular identifiers in them. There were roughly 0.85 to 11 million T cells, and around 500,000 cDNA molecules came from them. TCRdb reprocessed the PCR reads with MiXCR, giving one entry per CDR3 protein. The profile covers about 770,000 distinct CDR3 sequences, with 40% to 55% appearing a single time and around 4.7% taken by the ten largest. The V gene end was trimmed by 5 bases and the J gene end by 1 base; junction bases not matched to a gene: 7. The CDR3 is 16 amino acids. Germline-derived CDR1 and CDR2 are SGHTA and FQGNSA. Notes on this clonotype: Its antigen is unidentified.

The chain uses TRBV7-2 and TRBJ2-3; TRBD2 aligns across 9 bases. This clonotype was sampled from a girl under 18 with multiple sclerosis. The source material was blood. CDR3 region: CASSPSSGTGTDTQYF. CDR3 coding DNA: TGTGCCAGCAGCCCATCTAGCGGGACCGGCACAGATACGCAGTATTTT.